The rows below give T cell receptor beta chains drawn from one sample of a study of CD8+CD57+ T cells in acquired aplastic anemia. TCRdb reprocessed the reads via MiXCR and lists one record per CDR3 protein. The repertoire holds about 150,000 distinct CDR3 sequences, with about 52% as singletons. Sequenced: sorted CD4+, CD8+, or CD8+CD57+ T cells (not recorded which) from PBMCs. The source is a human donor with aplastic anemia. The CDR3 runs from the conserved cysteine through the conserved F or W. D genes are given only for firm matches. Where a row states a size, it is once, few, many or the class of an expanded clone; other rows omit it.

clone_size: -
d_call: TRBD2
j_call: TRBJ2-7
v_call: TRBV7-3
cdr3_nt: TGTGCCAGCAGCGTTAGCGGGAGCTACGAGCAGTACTTC
cdr3_aa: CASSVSGSYEQYF

clone_size: -
d_call: TRBD1
j_call: TRBJ1-5
v_call: TRBV20-1
cdr3_nt: TGCAGTGCTGGGACAGTAGATAGCAATCAGCCCCAGCATTTT
cdr3_aa: CSAGTVDSNQPQHF

clone_size: many
d_call: -
j_call: TRBJ2-5
v_call: TRBV19
cdr3_nt: TGTGCCAGCAGCCCGGGGTACCAAGAGACCCAGTACTTC
cdr3_aa: CASSPGYQETQYF

clone_size: few
d_call: TRBD1
j_call: TRBJ2-7
v_call: TRBV11-2
cdr3_nt: TGTGCCAGCAGCTTCGGGACAGGGGGTGAGCAGTACTTC
cdr3_aa: CASSFGTGGEQYF

clone_size: -
d_call: TRBD2
j_call: TRBJ2-5
v_call: TRBV29-1
cdr3_nt: TGCAGCGTCAGTGGACTAGCGGACAGCCAAGAGACCCAGTACTTC
cdr3_aa: CSVSGLADSQETQYF

clone_size: -
d_call: -
j_call: TRBJ1-2
v_call: TRBV24-1
cdr3_nt: TGTGCCACCAAGGGGGATCGGGTGGGAGGAGACTATGGCTACACCTTC
cdr3_aa: CATKGDRVGGDYGYTF

clone_size: -
d_call: -
j_call: TRBJ2-7
v_call: TRBV15
cdr3_nt: TGTGCCACGTCCGACTTTAGTGTCTACGAGCAGTACTTC
cdr3_aa: CATSDFSVYEQYF

clone_size: -
d_call: -
j_call: TRBJ1-6
v_call: TRBV11-2
cdr3_nt: TGTGCCAGCAGTCGAGGCGGGGCCGGGGGTAATTCACCCCTCCACTTT
cdr3_aa: CASSRGGAGGNSPLHF

clone_size: -
d_call: -
j_call: TRBJ1-5
v_call: TRBV19
cdr3_nt: TGTGCCAGTAACATCGGACAGAACAATCAGCCCCAGCATTTT
cdr3_aa: CASNIGQNNQPQHF

clone_size: -
d_call: -
j_call: TRBJ2-7
v_call: TRBV7-2
cdr3_nt: TGTGCCAGCAGCTTCACAGGTCCCGAGCAGTACTTC
cdr3_aa: CASSFTGPEQYF

clone_size: -
d_call: -
j_call: TRBJ2-7
v_call: TRBV14
cdr3_nt: TGTGCCAGCAGCCAAGGGCCTTCGGAGCAGTACTTC
cdr3_aa: CASSQGPSEQYF

clone_size: few
d_call: TRBD1
j_call: TRBJ1-6
v_call: TRBV25-1
cdr3_nt: TGTGCCAGCAAGGGACAGGGGTCGTCACCCCTCCACTTT
cdr3_aa: CASKGQGSSPLHF

clone_size: -
d_call: -
j_call: TRBJ2-7
v_call: TRBV25-1
cdr3_nt: TGTGCCAGCAGTGAAAAGGCGTTTCGGCCTCCTGTCGAGCAGTACTTC
cdr3_aa: CASSEKAFRPPVEQYF

clone_size: -
d_call: -
j_call: TRBJ1-6
v_call: TRBV12-3/TRBV12-4
cdr3_nt: TGTGCCAGCAGTTCGAGGGGAGCTAGTTCACCCCTCCACTTT
cdr3_aa: CASSSRGASSPLHF

clone_size: few
d_call: TRBD2
j_call: TRBJ2-2
v_call: TRBV6-1
cdr3_nt: TGTGCCAGCAGTGCACGGACTAGCGGGGGGTTCTCCACCGGGGAGCTGTTTTTT
cdr3_aa: CASSARTSGGFSTGELFF

clone_size: few
d_call: TRBD1
j_call: TRBJ1-1
v_call: TRBV9
cdr3_nt: TGTGCCAGCAGCCCCGGACAGGGGGACACTGAAGCTTTCTTT
cdr3_aa: CASSPGQGDTEAFF

clone_size: once
d_call: -
j_call: TRBJ2-1
v_call: TRBV9
cdr3_nt: -
cdr3_aa: CASTSGLGRREQFF

clone_size: -
d_call: -
j_call: TRBJ1-1
v_call: TRBV7-3
cdr3_nt: TGTGCCAGCAGCGTCCAGAGGAACACTGAAGCTTTCTTT
cdr3_aa: CASSVQRNTEAFF

clone_size: many
d_call: -
j_call: TRBJ1-1
v_call: TRBV5-1
cdr3_nt: TGCGCCAGCAGCTGGCGGGGGGGTAACACTGAAGCTTTCTTT
cdr3_aa: CASSWRGGNTEAFF

clone_size: -
d_call: -
j_call: TRBJ2-3
v_call: TRBV29-1
cdr3_nt: TGCAGCGTTGAAGATACGGGCAGGGGGGGGGCAGATACGCAGTATTTT
cdr3_aa: CSVEDTGRGGADTQYF

clone_size: -
d_call: TRBD2
j_call: TRBJ2-2
v_call: TRBV24-1
cdr3_nt: TGTGCCACCAGTGACCTGGGGACTAGCGGGGGTGCCGGGGAGCTGTTTTTT
cdr3_aa: CATSDLGTSGGAGELFF

clone_size: many
d_call: -
j_call: TRBJ1-1
v_call: TRBV9
cdr3_nt: TGTGCCAGCAGCGTGTACAGGGCGGAGGGGTCTGAAGCTTTCTTT
cdr3_aa: CASSVYRAEGSEAFF

clone_size: -
d_call: -
j_call: TRBJ2-5
v_call: TRBV5-4
cdr3_nt: TGTGCCAGCAGCCAATTGTACAGGCTCGAAGAGACCCAGTACTTC
cdr3_aa: CASSQLYRLEETQYF

clone_size: many
d_call: -
j_call: TRBJ1-1
v_call: TRBV12-3/TRBV12-4
cdr3_nt: TGTGCCAGCAGTTCACAGGAAATTCAGGTGGGAGACACTGAAGCTTTCTTT
cdr3_aa: CASSSQEIQVGDTEAFF

clone_size: many
d_call: -
j_call: TRBJ1-1
v_call: TRBV19
cdr3_nt: TGTGCCAGTAGTCCCCCAGGCAGGGGAATGGGTGAAGCTTTCTTT
cdr3_aa: CASSPPGRGMGEAFF

clone_size: many
d_call: -
j_call: TRBJ1-1
v_call: TRBV19
cdr3_nt: TGTGCCAGTAGTATCGGCGCACTCACTAGGGTGAACACTGAAGCTTTCTTT
cdr3_aa: CASSIGALTRVNTEAFF